Below, one T cell receptor (beta chain) is given with its context. Its antigen is as yet unknown. Roughly 0.5 to 1 ug RNA was reverse transcribed with random hexamers. TCRdb re-called the immunoSEQ multiplex PCR reads with MiXCR, one entry per CDR3 protein. The profile covers about 190,000 distinct CDR3 sequences, with about 95% appearing a single time and about 0.17% taken by the ten largest. This specimen comes from a study of CD8 T cells in Susac syndrome. Study background: About 6 sequenced Susac syndrome patients had clinically active disease, while roughly 8 were in remission.

The study's findings and limits: Susac-specific public clones in total CD8+ repertoires numbered some 16; in CD8+ TEMRA repertoires, they numbered about five.

Material: CD8+ T cells from PBMCs. The clonotype originates from a human donor with Susac syndrome.

The chain's CDR3 is CSEGGREQFF. The CDR3 DNA sequence: TGCAGTGAAGGGGGGCGTGAGCAGTTCTTC. The rearrangement joins TRBV20-1 to TRBJ2-1, with D perhaps given as TRBD1 or TRBD2 (6 bases each). The V and J ends lost 7 bases and 9 bases respectively, with 10 bases between them. CDR1 is DFQATT and CDR2 is SNEGSKA in the germline V gene (reference sequence). The length of the CDR3 is 10 residues.